This entry features one T cell receptor (beta chain) sequence. Its target is not known. Each CDR3 protein is one row after TCRdb ran MiXCR on the 5' RACE reads. The sample has roughly 400,000 distinct CDR3 sequences; roughly 20% are singletons. This sample was included in a study of T cells after yellow fever vaccination. Study conclusions and caveats: Repertoires obtained by FACS sorting could include abundant clonotypes that entered as contaminants from the bulk population.

V lost 4 bases, J lost 7 bases, and 11 bases stayed unmatched. Germline lookup yields CDR1 KGHSH and CDR2 LQKENI. CDR3 length equals 15 residues. The source material was PBMCs, sampled before the yellow fever booster vaccination. The V gene is TRBV18, the J gene TRBJ1-1, with 8 bases that match TRBD1. The receptor's source is a man between 18 and 29 years old who received the YFV17D yellow fever vaccine. This chain's CDR3 is CASSLYPGQASEAFF. CDR3 coding DNA: TGTGCCAGCTCACTTTATCCGGGACAGGCGAGTGAAGCTTTCTTT.